A selection of T cell receptor beta chains follows, all from one sample in a study of blood T cell repertoires in COVID-19. TCRdb's table, derived via immunoSEQ multiplex PCR, lists solely in-frame clones and lacks some. The sample holds a few hundred thousand clones, around 88% seen once. Sequencing was carried out using peripheral blood. All receptors come from a woman aged 25 to 45 with COVID-19, enrolled during active disease. CDR3s include the opening cysteine and the closing phenylalanine or tryptophan. Fields, in order: D gene, J gene, clone size, V gene, CDR3 length, CDR3 DNA, CDR3 protein. D genes are given only for firm matches. Clone size is given for some rows only: seen once, a few or many times, or a class if the clone is expanded.

d_gene: -; j_gene: TRBJ2-5; abundance: -; v_gene: TRBV3-1/TRBV3-2; len: 16; CDR3nt: TGTGCCAGCAGCCCACCGGGCAGGGTAGCACAAGAGACCCAGTACTTC; CDR3aa: CASSPPGRVAQETQYF
d_gene: TRBD1; j_gene: TRBJ1-5; abundance: -; v_gene: TRBV10-3; len: 14; CDR3nt: TGTGCCATCAGTCGGGACAGCAGCAATCAGCCCCAGCATTTT; CDR3aa: CAISRDSSNQPQHF
d_gene: -; j_gene: TRBJ1-1; abundance: -; v_gene: TRBV2; len: 16; CDR3nt: TGTGCCAGCAGCGGAAACCGGGAAAAGGGCAACACTGAAGCTTTCTTT; CDR3aa: CASSGNREKGNTEAFF
d_gene: TRBD1; j_gene: TRBJ1-3; abundance: few; v_gene: TRBV30; len: 16; CDR3nt: TGTGCCTGGAGCCCCCCCCGGACAGGGAGTAGAAACACCATATATTTT; CDR3aa: CAWSPPRTGSRNTIYF
d_gene: -; j_gene: TRBJ1-1; abundance: -; v_gene: TRBV29-1; len: 13; CDR3nt: TGCAGCGTGGCCTGGGACACTAACACTGAAGCTTTCTTT; CDR3aa: CSVAWDTNTEAFF
d_gene: TRBD1; j_gene: TRBJ1-4; abundance: -; v_gene: TRBV4-3; len: 16; CDR3nt: TGCGCCAGCAGCCAGTCCCCGGTGACAGGGGGGGAAAAACTGTTTTTT; CDR3aa: CASSQSPVTGGEKLFF
d_gene: -; j_gene: TRBJ1-6; abundance: -; v_gene: TRBV16; len: 16; CDR3nt: TGTGCCAGCAGTCGAATGGGGCAGGGGAAAGGTTCACCCCTCCACTTT; CDR3aa: CASSRMGQGKGSPLHF
d_gene: -; j_gene: TRBJ1-4; abundance: -; v_gene: TRBV5-1; len: 17; CDR3nt: TGCGCCAGCAGCTTCACCCTATCATCTGCAACTAATGAAAAACTGTTTTTT; CDR3aa: CASSFTLSSATNEKLFF
d_gene: -; j_gene: TRBJ1-5; abundance: -; v_gene: TRBV18; len: 15; CDR3nt: TGTGCCAGCTCAGCTTCGAGCGGGTTGTTTCAGCCCCAGCATTTT; CDR3aa: CASSASSGLFQPQHF
d_gene: -; j_gene: TRBJ1-1; abundance: -; v_gene: TRBV3-1/TRBV3-2; len: 14; CDR3nt: TGTGCCAGCAGCCAAGATTTGAGAAACACTGAAGCTTTCTTT; CDR3aa: CASSQDLRNTEAFF
d_gene: TRBD2; j_gene: TRBJ2-1; abundance: -; v_gene: TRBV10-2; len: 16; CDR3nt: TGCGCCAGCAGTGACTGGGGCAGCGGGGGGGCGATTGAGCAGTTCTTC; CDR3aa: CASSDWGSGGAIEQFF
d_gene: -; j_gene: TRBJ1-5; abundance: -; v_gene: TRBV6-5; len: 13; CDR3nt: TGTGCCAGCAGCCGAGTTATGTATCAGCCCCAGCATTTT; CDR3aa: CASSRVMYQPQHF
d_gene: TRBD1; j_gene: TRBJ1-4; abundance: -; v_gene: TRBV5-1; len: 14; CDR3nt: TGCGCCAGCAGCACCGGGACAGTCAAAGAAAAACTGTTTTTT; CDR3aa: CASSTGTVKEKLFF
d_gene: -; j_gene: TRBJ1-1; abundance: -; v_gene: TRBV7-9; len: 12; CDR3nt: TGTGCCAGCAGCTTAGAGGGGCAGAGGGCTTTCTTT; CDR3aa: CASSLEGQRAFF
d_gene: TRBD2; j_gene: TRBJ2-1; abundance: -; v_gene: TRBV28; len: 13; CDR3nt: TGTGCCAGCACCCGGGGGGGCCACAATGAGCAGTTCTTC; CDR3aa: CASTRGGHNEQFF
d_gene: -; j_gene: TRBJ2-1; abundance: -; v_gene: TRBV19; len: 17; CDR3nt: TGTGCCAGTAGTATAAGCACAGGCGCCAACTGGGGTAATGAGCAGTTCTTC; CDR3aa: CASSISTGANWGNEQFF
d_gene: TRBD2; j_gene: TRBJ2-5; abundance: once; v_gene: TRBV5-4; len: 16; CDR3nt: TGTGCCAGCAGCCGGGGGGCTAGCGGGGGCCAAGAGACCCAGTACTTC; CDR3aa: CASSRGASGGQETQYF
d_gene: TRBD2; j_gene: TRBJ2-3; abundance: -; v_gene: TRBV12-5; len: 14; CDR3nt: TGTGCTAGTGGTTTGGGGGGGGGATCAGATACGCAGTATTTT; CDR3aa: CASGLGGGSDTQYF
d_gene: TRBD2; j_gene: TRBJ2-5; abundance: -; v_gene: TRBV18; len: 15; CDR3nt: TGTGCCAGCTCACCGGTAGCGGGGAGGGGAGAGACCCAGTACTTC; CDR3aa: CASSPVAGRGETQYF
d_gene: -; j_gene: TRBJ1-5; abundance: -; v_gene: TRBV6-1; len: 14; CDR3nt: TGTGCCAGCAGTGAAGTAGGGGGGGGTCAGCCCCAGCATTTT; CDR3aa: CASSEVGGGQPQHF
d_gene: TRBD1; j_gene: TRBJ2-7; abundance: -; v_gene: TRBV10-3; len: 16; CDR3nt: TGTGCCATCAGGAGGAATGAGGGACAGGGATCCTACGAGCAGTACTTC; CDR3aa: CAIRRNEGQGSYEQYF
d_gene: TRBD1; j_gene: TRBJ1-5; abundance: -; v_gene: TRBV6-2/TRBV6-3; len: 18; CDR3nt: TGTGCCAGCAGTTTCCCCGGGACAGCATCTTCTAGCAATCAGCCCCAGCATTTT; CDR3aa: CASSFPGTASSSNQPQHF
d_gene: -; j_gene: TRBJ1-1; abundance: -; v_gene: TRBV5-8; len: 13; CDR3nt: TGTGCCGGTAGGGGTTTCATGAACACTGAAGCTTTCTTT; CDR3aa: CAGRGFMNTEAFF
d_gene: TRBD2; j_gene: TRBJ2-2; abundance: -; v_gene: TRBV3-1/TRBV3-2; len: 12; CDR3nt: TGTGCCAGCAAGAGCGGGGCCGGGGAGCTGTTTTTT; CDR3aa: CASKSGAGELFF
d_gene: TRBD1; j_gene: TRBJ2-1; abundance: once; v_gene: TRBV20-1; len: 10; CDR3nt: TGCAGTGCTGCCGGGACAGGGCCGCTCTTC; CDR3aa: CSAAGTGPLF
d_gene: -; j_gene: TRBJ2-3; abundance: -; v_gene: TRBV18; len: 15; CDR3nt: TGTGCCAGCTCATATCACGAGCGGGGCACAGATACGCAGTATTTT; CDR3aa: CASSYHERGTDTQYF
d_gene: -; j_gene: TRBJ2-7; abundance: once; v_gene: TRBV10-1; len: 13; CDR3nt: TGCGCCAGTATCAGGACACCTGGCTACGAGCAGTACTTC; CDR3aa: CASIRTPGYEQYF
d_gene: -; j_gene: TRBJ1-5; abundance: -; v_gene: TRBV5-4; len: 14; CDR3nt: TGTGCCAGCAGCAAGCAAGGGGCCCATCAGCCCCAGCATTTT; CDR3aa: CASSKQGAHQPQHF
d_gene: -; j_gene: TRBJ2-7; abundance: -; v_gene: TRBV19; len: 13; CDR3nt: TGTGCCAGTAGTATAGGGAGCTCCTACGAGCAGTACTTC; CDR3aa: CASSIGSSYEQYF
d_gene: TRBD2; j_gene: TRBJ2-1; abundance: once; v_gene: TRBV5-1; len: 18; CDR3nt: TGCGCCAGCAGCCTCACCCCCATAGCGGGGGTAACTTACAATGAGCAGTTCTTC; CDR3aa: CASSLTPIAGVTYNEQFF
d_gene: -; j_gene: TRBJ2-7; abundance: -; v_gene: TRBV4-3; len: 15; CDR3nt: TGCGCCAGCAGCCAAGATAGGTCAGGGTCCTACGAGCAGTACTTC; CDR3aa: CASSQDRSGSYEQYF
d_gene: TRBD1; j_gene: TRBJ2-2; abundance: -; v_gene: TRBV7-3; len: 15; CDR3nt: TGTGCCAGCAGCTTGACAGGGGATGGATCCGGGGAGCTGTTTTTT; CDR3aa: CASSLTGDGSGELFF
d_gene: TRBD1; j_gene: TRBJ1-2; abundance: -; v_gene: TRBV28; len: 14; CDR3nt: TGTGCCAGCAGTTCCGGGACAGTGGGATTTGGCTACACCTTC; CDR3aa: CASSSGTVGFGYTF
d_gene: TRBD2; j_gene: TRBJ2-3; abundance: -; v_gene: TRBV29-1; len: 15; CDR3nt: TGCAGCGGACGGACTAGCGTCTCTAGCACAGATACGCAGTATTTT; CDR3aa: CSGRTSVSSTDTQYF
d_gene: TRBD1; j_gene: TRBJ1-1; abundance: -; v_gene: TRBV27; len: 15; CDR3nt: TGTGCCAGCAGTTTATACGGGACAGCAGACACTGAAGCTTTCTTT; CDR3aa: CASSLYGTADTEAFF
d_gene: -; j_gene: TRBJ1-3; abundance: -; v_gene: TRBV28; len: 15; CDR3nt: TGTGCCAGCGACACAGCTGAGTTGGGTGGAAACACCATATATTTT; CDR3aa: CASDTAELGGNTIYF
d_gene: -; j_gene: TRBJ1-1; abundance: once; v_gene: TRBV10-2; len: 11; CDR3nt: TGCGCCAGCTCATTAGCCAGTGAAGCTTTCTTT; CDR3aa: CASSLASEAFF
d_gene: -; j_gene: TRBJ2-2; abundance: -; v_gene: TRBV3-1/TRBV3-2; len: 15; CDR3nt: TGTGCCAGCAGCCAAGAGCGGGGGAACACCGGGGAGCTGTTTTTT; CDR3aa: CASSQERGNTGELFF
d_gene: TRBD2; j_gene: TRBJ2-1; abundance: -; v_gene: TRBV19; len: 15; CDR3nt: TGTGCCAGTAGTTCCGGGACTAGCGATGTGCATGAGCAGTTCTTC; CDR3aa: CASSSGTSDVHEQFF
d_gene: TRBD1; j_gene: TRBJ1-2; abundance: -; v_gene: TRBV4-1; len: 15; CDR3nt: TGCGCCAGCAGCCAAGCCGACAGGGTAAACTATGGCTACACCTTC; CDR3aa: CASSQADRVNYGYTF
d_gene: -; j_gene: TRBJ1-3; abundance: -; v_gene: TRBV23-1; len: 15; CDR3nt: TGCGCCAGCAGTCAGGGCTGGCGCTCTGGAAACACCATATATTTT; CDR3aa: CASSQGWRSGNTIYF
d_gene: TRBD1; j_gene: TRBJ1-2; abundance: -; v_gene: TRBV10-1; len: 14; CDR3nt: TGCGCCAGCAGTGCCTCGGACAGGCACTATGGCTACACCTTC; CDR3aa: CASSASDRHYGYTF
d_gene: TRBD1; j_gene: TRBJ1-2; abundance: once; v_gene: TRBV2; len: 14; CDR3nt: TGTGCCAGCAGTATGCAGGGGGCCAACTATGGCTACACCTTC; CDR3aa: CASSMQGANYGYTF
d_gene: TRBD1; j_gene: TRBJ2-2; abundance: -; v_gene: TRBV6-2/TRBV6-3; len: 16; CDR3nt: TGTGCCAGCAGTTACGTGGACAGGGCGAACACCGGGGAGCTGTTTTTT; CDR3aa: CASSYVDRANTGELFF
d_gene: TRBD1; j_gene: TRBJ1-4; abundance: -; v_gene: TRBV4-2; len: 14; CDR3nt: TGTGCCAGCAGCCTAGACAGGGAGGATGAAAAACTGTTTTTT; CDR3aa: CASSLDREDEKLFF
d_gene: -; j_gene: TRBJ1-5; abundance: -; v_gene: TRBV6-6; len: 15; CDR3nt: TGTGCCAGCAGTGGTCGGGGTGTAAGCAATCAGCCCCAGCATTTT; CDR3aa: CASSGRGVSNQPQHF
d_gene: TRBD1; j_gene: TRBJ2-7; abundance: many; v_gene: TRBV4-3; len: 14; CDR3nt: TGCGCCAGCAGCCAAGAACGGGACAGTGCCGAGCAGTACTTC; CDR3aa: CASSQERDSAEQYF
d_gene: TRBD1; j_gene: TRBJ1-5; abundance: -; v_gene: TRBV3-1/TRBV3-2; len: 17; CDR3nt: TGTGCCAGCACCCCGGGACAGGGTCCGTATAGCAATCAGCCCCAGCATTTT; CDR3aa: CASTPGQGPYSNQPQHF
d_gene: TRBD1; j_gene: TRBJ1-1; abundance: -; v_gene: TRBV3-1/TRBV3-2; len: 14; CDR3nt: TGTGCCAGCAGCCCTAGGGACAGTGGAGTAGAAGCTTTCTTT; CDR3aa: CASSPRDSGVEAFF
d_gene: -; j_gene: TRBJ1-3; abundance: -; v_gene: TRBV7-8; len: 15; CDR3nt: TGTGCCAGCAGCTTAGCAAGTACAGCTGGAAACACCATATATTTT; CDR3aa: CASSLASTAGNTIYF
d_gene: -; j_gene: TRBJ1-5; abundance: -; v_gene: TRBV20-1; len: 13; CDR3nt: TGCAGTGCTAGTTATACAGACAATCAGCCCCAGCATTTT; CDR3aa: CSASYTDNQPQHF
d_gene: -; j_gene: TRBJ1-2; abundance: once; v_gene: TRBV11-2; len: 13; CDR3nt: TGTGCCAGCAGCTCGGACAGTTTGGGTGGCTACACCTTC; CDR3aa: CASSSDSLGGYTF
d_gene: -; j_gene: TRBJ1-1; abundance: -; v_gene: TRBV27; len: 13; CDR3nt: TGTGCCAGCAGGGACTTACCGAACACTGAAGCTTTCTTT; CDR3aa: CASRDLPNTEAFF
d_gene: -; j_gene: TRBJ1-2; abundance: -; v_gene: TRBV4-2; len: 14; CDR3nt: TGTGCCAGCAGCCAAGATCAGACAGACTTTGGCTACACCTTC; CDR3aa: CASSQDQTDFGYTF
d_gene: TRBD1; j_gene: TRBJ1-5; abundance: once; v_gene: TRBV2; len: 14; CDR3nt: TGTGCCAGCAGTAGTCGACAGGGGTTTCAGCCCCAGCATTTT; CDR3aa: CASSSRQGFQPQHF
d_gene: -; j_gene: TRBJ1-4; abundance: -; v_gene: TRBV27; len: 14; CDR3nt: TGTGCCAGCAGTTTAGTGGGTACAGCTGAAAAACTGTTTTTT; CDR3aa: CASSLVGTAEKLFF
d_gene: TRBD2; j_gene: TRBJ2-5; abundance: once; v_gene: TRBV2; len: 20; CDR3nt: TGTGCCAGCAGACCCCTGGGGACTAGCGGGGGGGCTTTATTCAGAGAGACCCAGTACTTC; CDR3aa: CASRPLGTSGGALFRETQYF
d_gene: TRBD2; j_gene: TRBJ2-1; abundance: -; v_gene: TRBV19; len: 18; CDR3nt: TGTGCCAGTAGTAGCCGACCTCGGGGCGGGAGCTCCTACAATGAGCAGTTCTTC; CDR3aa: CASSSRPRGGSSYNEQFF
d_gene: TRBD1; j_gene: TRBJ2-1; abundance: once; v_gene: TRBV6-6; len: 15; CDR3nt: TGTGCCAGCAGCCCGGACAGGGGACCCTACAATGAGCAGTTCTTC; CDR3aa: CASSPDRGPYNEQFF